What follows are 14 T cell receptor beta chains derived from one specimen sequenced in a study of Ad26.COV2.S vaccination and SARS-CoV-2 variants. Data came from immunoSEQ multiplex PCR; TCRdb stores just in-frame clones and leaves some out. The table records roughly 700,000 clones, around 89% of them present only once. Noted treatment: some 20 received Ad26.COV2.S at low or high dose, single or two shots; roughly five received placebo; per-sample allocation not given. After the first vaccine or placebo injection, samples were drawn on day 63. The sample consisted of peripheral blood, taken in a trial of Ad26.COV2.S vaccine versus placebo. The receptors were sampled from a person between 18 and 60 years old who received the Ad26.COV2.S COVID-19 vaccine or a placebo.

The chain employs TRBV5-4 and TRBJ2-2; a weak D match, TRBD1 (6 bases). This CDR3 has 13 amino acids. Looked up from germline, CDR1 is SGHNT and CDR2 is YYREEE (reference sequence). The germline V and J ends were trimmed by 4 bases and 5 bases, with 9 bases remaining between them. CDR3 nucleotide sequence: TGTGCCAGCAGCAGCGACAGGACCGGGGAGCTGTTTTTT. Translating it yields CASSSDRTGELFF.

The chain is built from TRBV4-3 and TRBJ2-2, with TRBD1 identical over 9 bases. J gave up 7 bases and V 1 base, and 10 bases lay outside the gene matches. CDR1 and CDR2 (germline): LGHNA, YSLEER. The CDR3 extends over 17 amino acids. The CDR3 DNA is TGCGCCAGCAGCCAAGTATGGGGACAGGGAAGCAGCGGGGAGCTGTTTTTT. Translated: CASSQVWGQGSSGELFF.

This clone appeared a single time. The CDR3 region has the DNA TGTGCCAGTAGTACGAGGCTAGCGGACCGGGGTAATGAGCAGTTCTTC. Amino acid sequence: CASSTRLADRGNEQFF. V usage is TRBV19 and J usage is TRBJ2-1; 7 nucleotides align to TRBD2. CDR3 length: 16 amino acids. With 4 bases clipped from V and 7 bases from J, the junction kept 13 bases outside the gene matches. Looked up from germline, CDR1 is LNHDA and CDR2 is SQIVND (reference sequence). The full variable domain, its missing parts supplied by reference TRBV19 and TRBJ2-1, is DGGITQSPKYLFRKEGQNVTLSCEQNLNHDAMYWYRQDPGQGLRLIYYSQIVNDFQKGDIAEGYSVSREKKESFPLTVTSAQKNPTAFYLCASSTRLADRGNEQFFGPGTRLTVL.

This rearrangement joins TRBV27 to TRBJ2-7; 10 nucleotides agree with TRBD2. The length of the CDR3 is 15 residues. Trimming cost V 6 bases and J 7 bases; bases outside gene matches: 12. In germline, CDR1 is MNHEY, CDR2 SMNVEV (reference sequence). CDR3 in DNA: TGTGCCAGCAGAGTTGAACTAGCGGGAACATGGGAGCAGTACTTC. Its translation is CASRVELAGTWEQYF.

The genes are TRBV5-1 and TRBJ2-2; TRBD1 matches at 8 bases. V shed 4 bases, J shed 5 bases, and the junction held 7 bases outside the gene matches. The CDR3 is 15 amino acids. CDR1 and CDR2 from the germline V gene are SGHRS and YFSETQ. CDR3 amino acids: CASSPRGRGTGELFF. In nucleotides, the CDR3 is TGCGCCAGCAGCCCCAGGGGGCGCGGTACCGGGGAGCTGTTTTTT.

This chain links TRBV12-3 or TRBV12-4 with TRBJ1-5; D ambiguous. The CDR3 spans 12 residues. Trimming removed 8 bases from V and 2 bases from J, with 7 bases in between. The CDR3 DNA follows: TGTGCCAGCGCCAGTGGCAATCAGCCCCAGCATTTT. Its protein product is CASASGNQPQHF.

The genes are TRBV15 and TRBJ1-6; TRBD1 matches at 7 bases. With 2 bases clipped from V and 9 bases from J, the junction kept 4 bases outside the gene matches. Germline assignment: CDR1 LNHNV and CDR2 YYDKDF (reference sequence). The CDR3 contains 14 residues. Written as DNA, the CDR3 is TGTGCCACCAGCAGACGACAGGGAAGTTCACCCCTCCACTTT. It codes for CATSRRQGSSPLHF.

The chain couples TRBV30 to TRBJ2-7, with 9 bases identical to TRBD1. The J segment lost 7 bases and the V segment lost 4 bases, leaving 17 bases of the junction unmatched. The CDR3 totals 16 residues. The germline V gene has CDR1 GTSNPN and CDR2 SVGIG (reference sequence). The CDR3 loop is CAWTEMDRGPSGEQYF. The CDR3 bases are TGTGCCTGGACTGAAATGGACAGGGGTCCTTCTGGAGAGCAGTACTTC.

V usage is TRBV10-1 and J usage is TRBJ2-2, with a possible D match to TRBD2 (5 bases). Deletions cut 8 bases from V and 6 bases from J, with 16 bases between. CDR1 and CDR2 (germline): WNHNN, SYGVQD (reference sequence). The CDR3 spans 14 residues. The CDR3 is CASSERTGAGELFF. DNA of the CDR3: TGCGCCAGCTCTGAAAGGACTGGGGCCGGGGAGCTGTTTTTT.

This clone appeared a few times. This rearrangement joins TRBV5-1 to TRBJ1-1, with 7 positions matching TRBD1. Germline assignment: CDR1 SGHRS and CDR2 YFSETQ. Losses at the gene ends were 2 bases for V and 12 bases for J; bases not matched to a gene: 7. This CDR3 spans 12 amino acids. Here the CDR3 reads CASSFQGDNTFF. The CDR3, as DNA: TGCGCCAGCAGCTTTCAGGGGGACAATACTTTCTTT.

The chain employs TRBV5-6 and TRBJ2-1, with 8 bases aligning to TRBD2. The germline V gene encodes CDR1 SGHDT and CDR2 YYEEEE. The CDR3 is 16 residues long. V dropped 1 base and J dropped 4; count of bases not matched to a gene: 7. The CDR3 is CASSLFLSGDYNEQFF. The CDR3 nucleotides are TGTGCCAGCAGCTTGTTTCTTAGCGGGGATTACAATGAGCAGTTCTTC.

This rearrangement joins TRBV7-8 to TRBJ2-1; D is ambiguous. V lost 1 base, J lost 15 bases, and 16 bases lay in between. CDR3 size: 13 residues. Per germline, CDR1 SGHVS and CDR2 FQNEAQ. CDR3 sequence (DNA): TGTGCCAGCAGCTTAGTAACCCGGCGCCCTGGGTTCTTC. Amino acids: CASSLVTRRPGFF.

The chain combines TRBV24-1 with TRBJ2-2, with D perhaps assigned TRBD1 or TRBD2 (5 bases each). The CDR3 loop spans 17 amino acids. Germline V gives CDR1 KGHDR, CDR2 SFDVKD. Trimming cost V 0 bases and J 1 base, with 11 bases left between them. The CDR3 nucleotides read TGTGCCACCAGTGATTTGCAGGCAGGGAGGAACACCGGGGAGCTGTTTTTT. Translating it yields CATSDLQAGRNTGELFF.

This clone has a single count. The chain couples TRBV2 to TRBJ2-5; D call uncertain. Germline-derived CDR1 and CDR2 are SNHLY and FYNNEI. V was clipped by 6 bases and J by 2 bases, with 10 bases between them. CDR3 length equals 13 residues. The CDR3 DNA follows: TGTGCCAGCAGCCCCCATGGACAAGAGACCCAGTACTTC. Translating gives CASSPHGQETQYF. Full variable domain (missing parts from reference TRBV2 and TRBJ2-5): EPEVTQTPSHQVTQMGQEVILRCVPISNHLYFYWYRQILGQKVEFLVSFYNNEISEKSEIFDDQFSVERPDGSNFTLKIRSTKLEDSAMYFCASSPHGQETQYFGPGTRLLVL.